Given below is one T cell receptor (beta chain) in context. For the second PCR, which ran for roughly 6 to 12 cycles, a sample-barcoded 5' primer and a J-beta primer mix were used. TCRdb fed the 5' RACE reads into MiXCR, producing one record per CDR3 protein. The sample lists hundreds of thousands of distinct CDR3 sequences, approximately 53% occurring once. The CDR3 covers 15 residues. Germline V gene sequence: CDR1 SGHAT, CDR2 FQNNGV. Trimming cost V 4 bases and J 3 bases; bases outside gene matches: 5. These data originate in a study of blood T cells in healthy people across ages. This TCR came from a man older than 75 in good health. What was sequenced was blood. The rearrangement links TRBV11-2 to TRBJ1-1; TRBD1 agrees at 10 bases. The CDR3: CASSWGQGRDTEAFF. As DNA, the CDR3 is TGTGCCAGCAGCTGGGGACAGGGGAGGGACACTGAAGCTTTCTTT. The entire variable domain, with the rest obtained from reference TRBV11-2 and TRBJ1-1, is as follows: EAGVAQSPRYKIIEKRQSVAFWCNPISGHATLYWYQQILGQGPKLLIQFQNNGVVDDSQLPKDRFSAERLKGVDSTLKIQPAKLEDSAVYLCASSWGQGRDTEAFFGQGTRLTVV.